A single sample gave rise to the 16 T cell receptor beta chains below, sequenced in a study of PD-1 blockade in mismatch repair-deficient tumors listed by TCRdb under 2017. Library generation was performed with the immunoSEQ multiplex PCR assay. The table comes from immuneACCESS by way of TCRdb, which keeps in-frame sequences with V and J called. Part of the clones is missing from these tables; in studies checked, under half for an unresolved V gene and the rest for unknown reasons. The sample data list 80,000 to 130,000 clones, and approximately 83% of these were observed just once. Approximately 6.5% of the sample is held by the ten biggest clonotypes. The sequencing here drew on peripheral blood, taken less than 37 weeks after starting pembrolizumab. The origin of the receptors is an adult with mismatch repair-deficient cancer.

The chain uses TRBV13 and TRBJ2-1, with a possible D match to TRBD2 (5 bases). This CDR3 spans 15 amino acids. The V gene lost 5 bases and the J gene lost 8 bases, with 19 bases spanning the gap. The V gene's germline CDR1 is PRHDT and CDR2 FYEKMQ (reference sequence). This chain's CDR3 is CASSRLEEDGYEQFF. The CDR3 region has the DNA TGTGCCAGCAGCCGTTTGGAGGAGGATGGATATGAGCAGTTCTTC.

The rearrangement links TRBV27 to TRBJ2-5; TRBD1 agrees at 10 bases. The germline V gene encodes CDR1 MNHEY and CDR2 SMNVEV (reference sequence). J gave up 5 bases and V 4 bases, and 10 bases lay outside the gene matches. The CDR3 has 16 amino acids. The CDR3 reads CASSSTWDRGYETQYF. The CDR3 region has the DNA TGTGCCAGCAGTTCTACTTGGGACAGGGGTTACGAGACCCAGTACTTC.

CDR3 nucleotides: TGTGCCATCAGTGGACTGGCGGGAGGATACAATGAGCAGTGGGTGGGGCAGTTCTTC. Translation gives CAISGLAGGYNEQWVGQFF. J is TRBJ2-1 and V is TRBV10-3, with TRBD2 matching 8 bases. CDR1 ENHRY and CDR2 SYGVKD come from the germline V gene. With V trimmed by 4 bases and J by 12 bases, 26 bases remained unmatched. CDR3 length: 19 amino acids.

This clone was detected only once. The genes are TRBV9 and TRBJ2-2; possible D gene TRBD1, 6 bases. The CDR3 runs to 15 residues. The V gene lost 0 bases and the J gene lost 6 bases, with 12 bases spanning the gap. In germline, CDR1 is SGDLS, CDR2 YYNGEE. CDR3 sequence (DNA): TGTGCCAGCAGCGTAGCTCGAGAGGGGGCCGGGGAGCTGTTTTTT. Translated, it gives CASSVAREGAGELFF.

The rearrangement uses TRBV25-1 and TRBJ2-7, with TRBD2 matching over 12 bases. Germline V gene sequence: CDR1 MGHDK, CDR2 SYGVNS. This CDR3 is built from 16 residues. Unmatched junction bases numbered 7, after V lost 4 bases and J lost 3 bases. CDR3 coding DNA: TGTGCCAGCAGTGGCCGACTAGCGGGAGCTCTCTACGAGCAGTACTTC. Encoded protein: CASSGRLAGALYEQYF.

V is TRBV11-2 and J is TRBJ2-1; D remains unclear. Germline CDR1 and CDR2: SGHAT and FQNNGV. The CDR3 totals 15 residues. V lost 3 bases and J lost 5, with 14 bases in between. The CDR3 here is CASSFVSLADNEQFF. The CDR3 DNA sequence: TGTGCCAGCAGCTTCGTTTCGTTGGCGGACAATGAGCAGTTCTTC.

The chain has TRBV19 and TRBJ1-2; the match to TRBD1 covers 9 bases. Germline V CDR1 and CDR2: LNHDA, SQIVND (reference sequence). The V gene end was trimmed by 5 bases and the J gene end by 7 bases; junction bases not matched to a gene: 8. The CDR3 spans 14 residues. CDR3 sequence reads: CASSSRTGAVGYTF. The DNA of the CDR3 is TGTGCCAGTAGTTCCAGGACAGGGGCGGTTGGCTACACCTTC.

The chain couples TRBV19 to TRBJ1-1; D possibly corresponds to TRBD1 (5 bases). The CDR3 has 13 residues. V gave up 1 base and J gave up 5 bases, with 8 bases separating them. Looked up from germline, CDR1 is LNHDA and CDR2 is SQIVND (reference sequence). This CDR3 is CASSIGGGTEAFF. CDR3 coding DNA: TGTGCCAGTAGTATAGGGGGGGGGACTGAAGCTTTCTTT.

The chain employs TRBV5-8 and TRBJ1-5; tentative D call: TRBD1 (5 bases). This CDR3 comprises 12 residues. In germline, CDR1 is SGHTS, CDR2 YDEGEE. Trimming left V 4 bases short and J 8 bases short, with 10 bases between. CDR3 residues: CASSTDSKPQHF. CDR3 nucleotides: TGTGCCAGCAGCACCGACAGTAAGCCCCAGCATTTT.

The rearrangement links TRBV4-3 to TRBJ2-1, with 7 positions matching TRBD1. This CDR3 region has 17 residues. Germline trimming cut 4 bases from V and 0 bases from J; bases unmatched to any gene: 9. The germline V gene encodes CDR1 LGHNA and CDR2 YSLEER. The CDR3 DNA follows: TGCGCCAGCAGCCGATCATTCCGGGACAGCTCCTACAATGAGCAGTTCTTC. It encodes CASSRSFRDSSYNEQFF.

The rearrangement links TRBV7-3 to TRBJ1-1, with 8 bases aligning to TRBD1. The germline V gene has CDR1 SGHTA and CDR2 FQGTGA. This CDR3 has 14 residues. The ends lost 3 bases at V and 3 bases at J; junction bases unmatched: 3. DNA of the CDR3: TGTGCCAGCAGCTTTACAGGGGGGGACACTGAAGCTTTCTTT. Its protein product is CASSFTGGDTEAFF.

J is TRBJ2-3 and V is TRBV25-1; D is undetermined. The V gene lost 10 bases and the J gene lost 3 bases, with 14 bases spanning the gap. Germline V gene sequence: CDR1 MGHDK, CDR2 SYGVNS. The CDR3 runs to 13 residues. CDR3 in amino acids: CATIERGTDTQYF. The CDR3 DNA follows: TGTGCCACCATAGAGCGTGGAACAGATACGCAGTATTTT.

The chain has TRBV5-3 and TRBJ1-1; D is perhaps TRBD1 (5 bases). TRBV5-3 is known as an ORF, though its function is uncertain. The CDR3 consists of 13 residues. The CDR3 DNA sequence: TGTGTATTGACAGCTAACATGAACACTGAAGCTTTCTTT. Protein: CVLTANMNTEAFF.

This chain links TRBV21-1 with TRBJ2-1; the table names TRBD2, a call not compared with the DNA. TRBV21-1 is deemed a pseudogene. The CDR3 has 17 amino acids. The CDR3 region has the DNA TGTGCCAGCAGCAAAGAGAAGGGGCGGGAGTGCTACAATGAGCAGTTCTTC. Translated, it gives CASSKEKGRECYNEQFF.

This chain joins TRBV6-1 and TRBJ2-5, with D unclear. The germline V and J ends were trimmed by 6 bases and 5 bases, with 10 bases remaining between them. CDR1 and CDR2 (germline): MNHNS, SASEGT. This CDR3 has 12 residues. CDR3 in amino acids: CASSQLWETQYF. The CDR3 nucleotides read TGTGCCAGCAGCCAACTATGGGAGACCCAGTACTTC.

CDR3 protein: CSVRGLSSYEQYF. The CDR3 nucleotides are TGCAGCGTTAGGGGACTCAGCTCCTACGAGCAGTACTTC. The V call is TRBV29-1, the J call TRBJ2-7; D is perhaps TRBD2 (6 bases). Germline V gene sequence: CDR1 SQVTM, CDR2 ANQGSEA. Trimming removed 5 bases from V and 0 bases from J, with 11 bases in between. The CDR3 covers 13 residues.